This note documents a single TCR beta chain sequence. The entry originates in a study of sequential checkpoint blockade in melanoma. Stated treatment: randomized to nivolumab then ipilimumab (arm A) or the reverse (arm B). The table came from immunoSEQ multiplex PCR; TCRdb's copy has only in-frame clones and leaves some out. This sample has approximately 4,900 clones, with 30% to 35% found just once. Here the sequenced sample was tumor tissue (inferred from file names), taken from a patient given nivolumab and ipilimumab in sequence. This TCR came from a human donor with melanoma.

CDR3 sequence reads: CASSLGQKGSPLHF. As DNA, the CDR3 is TGTGCCAGCAGCTTAGGACAGAAGGGTTCACCCCTCCACTTT. The V call is TRBV7-6, the J call TRBJ1-6; maybe TRBD1 (5 bases). The CDR3 loop spans 14 amino acids. Trimming cost V 1 base and J 9 bases, with 10 bases left between them. Germline assignment: CDR1 SGHVS and CDR2 FNYEAQ.